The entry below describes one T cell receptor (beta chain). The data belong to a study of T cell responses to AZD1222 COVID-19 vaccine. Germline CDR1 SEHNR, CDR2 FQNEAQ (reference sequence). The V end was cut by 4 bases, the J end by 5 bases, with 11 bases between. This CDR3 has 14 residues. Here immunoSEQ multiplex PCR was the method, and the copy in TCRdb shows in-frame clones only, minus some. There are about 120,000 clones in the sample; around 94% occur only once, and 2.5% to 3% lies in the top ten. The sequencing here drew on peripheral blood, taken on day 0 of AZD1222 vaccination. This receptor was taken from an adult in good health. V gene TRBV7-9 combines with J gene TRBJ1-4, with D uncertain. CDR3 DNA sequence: TGTGCCAGCAGCTGGACCGGACCAAATGAAAAACTGTTTTTT. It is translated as CASSWTGPNEKLFF.